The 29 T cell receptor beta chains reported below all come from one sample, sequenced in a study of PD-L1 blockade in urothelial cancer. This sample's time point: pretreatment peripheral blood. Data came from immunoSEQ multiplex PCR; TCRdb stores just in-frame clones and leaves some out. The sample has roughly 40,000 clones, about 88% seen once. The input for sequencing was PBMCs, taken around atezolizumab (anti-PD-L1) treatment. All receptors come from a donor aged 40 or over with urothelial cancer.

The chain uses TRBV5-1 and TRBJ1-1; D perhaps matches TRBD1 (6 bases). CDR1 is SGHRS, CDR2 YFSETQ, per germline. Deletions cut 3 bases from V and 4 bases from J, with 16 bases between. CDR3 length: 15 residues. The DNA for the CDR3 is TGCGCCAGCAGCTCCCTGGGACAAAGTGGCACTGAAGCTTTCTTT. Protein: CASSSLGQSGTEAFF.

The DNA of the CDR3 is TGTGCCAGCAGGCGGGAGGGGGCAGATACGCAGTATTTT. It codes for CASRREGADTQYF. This chain uses TRBV6-1 with TRBJ2-3; 9 bases align to TRBD2. Germline V CDR1 and CDR2: MNHNS, SASEGT. J was trimmed by 4 bases and V by 6 bases; bases with no gene match: 2. There are 13 residues in the CDR3.

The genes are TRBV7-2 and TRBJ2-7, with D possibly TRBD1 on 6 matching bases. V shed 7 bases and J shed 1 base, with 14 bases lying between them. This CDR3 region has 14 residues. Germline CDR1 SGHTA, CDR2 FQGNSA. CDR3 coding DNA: TGTGCCAGCAAGTCCGGGACATTTTCCTACGAGCAGTACTTC. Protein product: CASKSGTFSYEQYF.

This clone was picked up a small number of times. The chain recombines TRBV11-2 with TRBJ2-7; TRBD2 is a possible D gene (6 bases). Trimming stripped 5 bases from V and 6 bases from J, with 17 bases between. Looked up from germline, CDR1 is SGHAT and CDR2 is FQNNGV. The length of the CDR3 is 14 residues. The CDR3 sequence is CASSMGLGRSEQYF. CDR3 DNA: TGTGCCAGCAGCATGGGGCTGGGGAGGAGCGAGCAGTACTTC.

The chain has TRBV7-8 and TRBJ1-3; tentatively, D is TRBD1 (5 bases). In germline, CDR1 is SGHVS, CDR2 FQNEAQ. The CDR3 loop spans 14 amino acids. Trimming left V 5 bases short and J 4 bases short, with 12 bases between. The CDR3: CASSVGGIGNTIYF. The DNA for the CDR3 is TGTGCCAGCAGCGTCGGGGGAATCGGAAACACCATATATTTT.

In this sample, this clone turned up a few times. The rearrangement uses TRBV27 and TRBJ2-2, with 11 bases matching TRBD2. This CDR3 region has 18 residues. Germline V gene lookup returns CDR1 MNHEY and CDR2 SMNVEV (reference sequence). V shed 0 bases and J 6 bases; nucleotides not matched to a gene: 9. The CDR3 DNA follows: TGTGCCAGCAGTTTATCACTAGCGGGAGTAGATGTAGCCGGGGAGCTGTTTTTT. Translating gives CASSLSLAGVDVAGELFF.

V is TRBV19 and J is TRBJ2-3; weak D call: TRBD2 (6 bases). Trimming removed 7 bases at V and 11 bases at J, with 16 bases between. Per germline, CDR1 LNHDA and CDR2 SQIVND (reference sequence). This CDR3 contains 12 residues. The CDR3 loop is CASKAGRGRQYF. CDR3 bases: TGTGCCAGTAAGGCGGGGCGTGGACGGCAGTATTTT. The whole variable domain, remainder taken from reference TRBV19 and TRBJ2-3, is DGGITQSPKYLFRKEGQNVTLSCEQNLNHDAMYWYRQDPGQGLRLIYYSQIVNDFQKGDIAEGYSVSREKKESFPLTVTSAQKNPTAFYLCASKAGRGRQYFGPGTRLTVL.

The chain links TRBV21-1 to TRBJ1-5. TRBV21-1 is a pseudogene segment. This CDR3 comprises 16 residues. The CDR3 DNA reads TGTGCCAGCACCCTATCTCGGGTCTTAGTGGGTCAGCCCCAGCATTTT. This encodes CASTLSRVLVGQPQHF.

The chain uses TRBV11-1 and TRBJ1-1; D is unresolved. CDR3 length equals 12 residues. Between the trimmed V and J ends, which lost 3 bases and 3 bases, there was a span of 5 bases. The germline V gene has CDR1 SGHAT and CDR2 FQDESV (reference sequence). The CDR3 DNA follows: TGTGCCAGCAGCTTCCGTTACACTGAAGCTTTCTTT. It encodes CASSFRYTEAFF.

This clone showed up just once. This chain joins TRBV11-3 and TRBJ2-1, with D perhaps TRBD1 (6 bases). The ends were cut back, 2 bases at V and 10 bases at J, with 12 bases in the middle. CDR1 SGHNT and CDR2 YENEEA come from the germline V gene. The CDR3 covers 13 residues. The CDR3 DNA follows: TGTGCCAGCAGCTTATGGGTGGGGACAGAGCAGTTCTTC. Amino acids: CASSLWVGTEQFF.

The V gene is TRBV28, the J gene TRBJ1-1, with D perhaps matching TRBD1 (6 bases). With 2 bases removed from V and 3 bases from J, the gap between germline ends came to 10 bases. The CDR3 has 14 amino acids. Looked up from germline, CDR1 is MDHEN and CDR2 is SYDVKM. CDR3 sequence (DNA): TGTGCCAGCAGTTTAAGGGGGAGGGACACTGAAGCTTTCTTT. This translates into CASSLRGRDTEAFF.

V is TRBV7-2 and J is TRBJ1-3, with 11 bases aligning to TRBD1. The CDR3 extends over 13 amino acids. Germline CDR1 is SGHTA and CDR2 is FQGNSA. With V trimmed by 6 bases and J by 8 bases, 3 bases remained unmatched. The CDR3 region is CASRDRGLDTIYF. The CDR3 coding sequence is TGTGCCAGCAGGGACAGGGGGCTTGACACCATATATTTT.

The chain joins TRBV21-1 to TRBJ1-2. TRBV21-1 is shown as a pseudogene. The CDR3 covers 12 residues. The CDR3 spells CASLAGAYGYTF. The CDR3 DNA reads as TGTGCCAGCTTGGCGGGCGCCTATGGCTACACCTTC.

CDR3 protein: CASSPPGGSYEQYF. The CDR3 DNA follows: TGTGCCAGCAGCCCCCCCGGGGGATCCTACGAGCAGTACTTC. The chain couples TRBV5-6 to TRBJ2-7; possibly TRBD2 for D (6 bases). Germline loops: CDR1 SGHDT, CDR2 YYEEEE. The CDR3 has 14 residues. Trimming took off 4 bases at V and 1 base at J, with 12 bases between the two ends.

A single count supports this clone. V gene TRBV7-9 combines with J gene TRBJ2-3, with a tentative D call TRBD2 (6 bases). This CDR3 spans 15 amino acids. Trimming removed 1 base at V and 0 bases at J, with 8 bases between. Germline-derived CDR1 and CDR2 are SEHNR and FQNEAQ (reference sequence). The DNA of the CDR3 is TGTGCCAGCAGCTTAGTGGGGACTAGCACAGATACGCAGTATTTT. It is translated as CASSLVGTSTDTQYF.

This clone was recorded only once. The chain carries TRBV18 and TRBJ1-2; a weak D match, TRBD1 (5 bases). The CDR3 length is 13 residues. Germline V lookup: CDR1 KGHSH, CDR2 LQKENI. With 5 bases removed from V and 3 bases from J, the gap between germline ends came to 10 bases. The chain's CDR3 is CASSSRADYGYTF. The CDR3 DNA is TGTGCCAGCTCAAGCAGGGCTGACTATGGCTACACCTTC.

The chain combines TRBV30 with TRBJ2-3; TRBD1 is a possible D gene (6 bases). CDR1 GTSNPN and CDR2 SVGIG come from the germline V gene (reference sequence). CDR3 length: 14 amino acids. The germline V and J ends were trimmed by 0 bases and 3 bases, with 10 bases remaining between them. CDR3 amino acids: CAWSVQGGTDTQYF. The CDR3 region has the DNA TGTGCCTGGAGTGTACAGGGTGGTACAGATACGCAGTATTTT.

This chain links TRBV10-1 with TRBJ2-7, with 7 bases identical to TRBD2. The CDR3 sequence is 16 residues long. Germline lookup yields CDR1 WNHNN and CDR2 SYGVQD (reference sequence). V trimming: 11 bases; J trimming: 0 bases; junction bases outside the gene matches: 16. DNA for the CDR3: TGCGCCGCCAGCAGAAGCACTAGCGTAAACTCCTACGAGCAGTACTTC. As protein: CAASRSTSVNSYEQYF.

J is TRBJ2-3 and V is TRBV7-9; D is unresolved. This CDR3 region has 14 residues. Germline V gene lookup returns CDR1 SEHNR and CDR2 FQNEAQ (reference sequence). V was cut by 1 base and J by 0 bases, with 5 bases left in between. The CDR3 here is CASSLGLSTDTQYF. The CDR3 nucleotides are TGTGCCAGCAGCTTAGGACTGAGCACAGATACGCAGTATTTT. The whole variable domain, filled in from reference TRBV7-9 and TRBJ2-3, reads DTGVSQNPRHKITKRGQNVTFRCDPISEHNRLYWYRQTLGQGPEFLTYFQNEAQLEKSRLLSDRFSAERPKGSFSTLEIQRTEQGDSAMYLCASSLGLSTDTQYFGPGTRLTVL.

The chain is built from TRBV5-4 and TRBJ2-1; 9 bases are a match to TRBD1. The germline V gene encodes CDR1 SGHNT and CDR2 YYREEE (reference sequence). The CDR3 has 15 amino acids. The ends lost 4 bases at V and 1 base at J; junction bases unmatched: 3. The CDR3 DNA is TGTGCCAGCAGCAAAGGACAGGGGTCCTACAATGAGCAGTTCTTC. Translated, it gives CASSKGQGSYNEQFF.

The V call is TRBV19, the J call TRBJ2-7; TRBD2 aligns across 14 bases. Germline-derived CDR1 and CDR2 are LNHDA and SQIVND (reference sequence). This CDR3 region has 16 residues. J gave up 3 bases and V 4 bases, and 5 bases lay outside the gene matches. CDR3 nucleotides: TGTGCCAGTAGTAAAATCGGGACTAGCGGGAGCTACGAGCAGTACTTC. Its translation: CASSKIGTSGSYEQYF. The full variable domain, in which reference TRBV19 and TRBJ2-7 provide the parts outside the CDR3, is DGGITQSPKYLFRKEGQNVTLSCEQNLNHDAMYWYRQDPGQGLRLIYYSQIVNDFQKGDIAEGYSVSREKKESFPLTVTSAQKNPTAFYLCASSKIGTSGSYEQYFGPGTRLTVT.

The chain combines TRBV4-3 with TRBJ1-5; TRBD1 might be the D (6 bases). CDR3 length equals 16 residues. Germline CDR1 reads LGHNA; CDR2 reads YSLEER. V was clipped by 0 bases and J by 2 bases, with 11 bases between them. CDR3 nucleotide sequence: TGCGCCAGCAGCCAAGATTCGGCAGGGGGCAATCAGCCCCAGCATTTT. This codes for CASSQDSAGGNQPQHF.

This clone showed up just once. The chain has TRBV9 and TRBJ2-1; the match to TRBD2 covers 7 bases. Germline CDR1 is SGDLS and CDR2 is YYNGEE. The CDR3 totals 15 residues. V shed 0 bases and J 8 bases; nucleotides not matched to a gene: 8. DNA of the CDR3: TGTGCCAGCAGCGTAGGAACCCCCCGGGGGGATGAGCAGTTCTTC. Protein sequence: CASSVGTPRGDEQFF.

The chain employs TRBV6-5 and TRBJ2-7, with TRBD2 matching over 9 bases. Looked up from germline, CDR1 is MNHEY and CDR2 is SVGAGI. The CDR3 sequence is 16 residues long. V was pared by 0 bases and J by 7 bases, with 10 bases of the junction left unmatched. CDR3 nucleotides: TGTGCCAGCAGTTACTCGAGTAGCGGGAGTCTCTGGGAGCAGTACTTC. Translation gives CASSYSSSGSLWEQYF.

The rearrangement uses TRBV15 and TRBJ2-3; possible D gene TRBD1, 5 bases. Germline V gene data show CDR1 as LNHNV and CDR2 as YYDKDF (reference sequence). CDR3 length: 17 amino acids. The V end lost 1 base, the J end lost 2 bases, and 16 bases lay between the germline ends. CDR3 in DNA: TGTGCCACCAGCAGAGGACACGACAGTGGGTTCACAGATACGCAGTATTTT. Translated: CATSRGHDSGFTDTQYF.

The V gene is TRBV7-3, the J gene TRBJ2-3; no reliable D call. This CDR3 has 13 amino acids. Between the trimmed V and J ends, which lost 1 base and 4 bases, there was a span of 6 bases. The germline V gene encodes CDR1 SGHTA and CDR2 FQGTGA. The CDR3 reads CASSLMVADTQYF. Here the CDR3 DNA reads TGTGCCAGCAGCTTAATGGTAGCAGATACGCAGTATTTT.

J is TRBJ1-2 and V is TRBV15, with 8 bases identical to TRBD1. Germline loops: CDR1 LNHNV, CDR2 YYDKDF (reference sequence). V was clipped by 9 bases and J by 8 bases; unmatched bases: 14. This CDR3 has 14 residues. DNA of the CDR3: TGTGCCACTGGACAGGGAATCGAGTCGGGCGGCTACACCTTC. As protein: CATGQGIESGGYTF.

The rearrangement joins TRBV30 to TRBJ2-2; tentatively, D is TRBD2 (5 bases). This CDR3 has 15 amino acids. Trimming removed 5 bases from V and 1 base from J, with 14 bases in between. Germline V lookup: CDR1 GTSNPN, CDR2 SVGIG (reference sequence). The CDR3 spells CAWALGGGNTGELFF. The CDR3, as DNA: TGTGCCTGGGCGCTCGGTGGAGGGAACACCGGGGAGCTGTTTTTT. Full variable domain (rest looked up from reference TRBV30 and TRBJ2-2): SQTIHQWPATLVQPVGSPLSLECTVEGTSNPNLYWYRQAAGRGLQLLFYSVGIGQISSEVPQNLSASRPQDRQFILSSKKLLLSDSGFYLCAWALGGGNTGELFFGEGSRLTVL.

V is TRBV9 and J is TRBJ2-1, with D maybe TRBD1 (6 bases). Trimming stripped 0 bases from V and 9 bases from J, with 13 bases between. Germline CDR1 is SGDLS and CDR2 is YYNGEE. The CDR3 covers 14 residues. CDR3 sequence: CASSVGGTLGEQFF. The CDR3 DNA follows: TGTGCCAGCAGCGTAGGGGGGACATTGGGTGAGCAGTTCTTC.